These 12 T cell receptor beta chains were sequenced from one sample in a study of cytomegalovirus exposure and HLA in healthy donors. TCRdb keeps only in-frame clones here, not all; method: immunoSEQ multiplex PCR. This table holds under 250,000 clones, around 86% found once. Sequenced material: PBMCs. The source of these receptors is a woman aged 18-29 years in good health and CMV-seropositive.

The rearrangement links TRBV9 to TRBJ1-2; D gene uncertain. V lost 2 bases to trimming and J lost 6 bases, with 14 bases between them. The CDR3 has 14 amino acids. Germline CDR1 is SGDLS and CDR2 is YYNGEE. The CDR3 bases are TGTGCCAGCAGCGTCTCCGGAGGAGGGAATGGCTACACCTTC. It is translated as CASSVSGGGNGYTF.

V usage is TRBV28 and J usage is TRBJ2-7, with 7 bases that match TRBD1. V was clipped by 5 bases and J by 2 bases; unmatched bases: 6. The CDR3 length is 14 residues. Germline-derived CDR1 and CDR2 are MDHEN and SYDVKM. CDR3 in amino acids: CASSLGQLPYEQYF. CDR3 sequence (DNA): TGTGCCAGCAGTCTGGGACAGTTACCCTACGAGCAGTACTTC.

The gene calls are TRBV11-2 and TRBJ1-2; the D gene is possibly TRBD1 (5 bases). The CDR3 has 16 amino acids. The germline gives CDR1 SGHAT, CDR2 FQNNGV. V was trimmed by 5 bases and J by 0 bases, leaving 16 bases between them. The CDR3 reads CASSPTAHPANYGYTF. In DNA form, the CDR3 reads TGTGCCAGCAGCCCGACAGCCCACCCAGCTAACTATGGCTACACCTTC.

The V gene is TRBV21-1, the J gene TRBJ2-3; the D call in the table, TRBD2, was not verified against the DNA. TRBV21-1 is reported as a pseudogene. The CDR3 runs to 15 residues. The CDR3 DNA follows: TGTGCCAGCAGCAAACGAAGCGGGCCCACAGATACGCAGTATTTT. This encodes CASSKRSGPTDTQYF.

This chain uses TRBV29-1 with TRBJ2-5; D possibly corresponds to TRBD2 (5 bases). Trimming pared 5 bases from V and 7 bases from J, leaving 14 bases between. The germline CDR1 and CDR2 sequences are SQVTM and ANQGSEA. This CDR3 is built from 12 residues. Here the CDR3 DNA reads TGCAGCGTTAAACGGGAAGTAACGACCCAGTACTTC. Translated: CSVKREVTTQYF. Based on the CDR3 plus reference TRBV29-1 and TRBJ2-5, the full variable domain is SAVISQKPSRDICQRGTSLTIQCQVDSQVTMMFWYRQQPGQSLTLIATANQGSEATYESGFVIDKFPISRPNLTFSTLTVSNMSPEDSSIYLCSVKREVTTQYFGPGTRLLVL.

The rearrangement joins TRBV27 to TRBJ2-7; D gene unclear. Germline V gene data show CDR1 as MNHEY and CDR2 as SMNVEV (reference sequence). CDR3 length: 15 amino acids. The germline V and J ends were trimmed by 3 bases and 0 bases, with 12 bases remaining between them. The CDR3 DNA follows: TGTGCCAGCAGTTTTAACGCGGTGGGCTCCTACGAGCAGTACTTC. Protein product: CASSFNAVGSYEQYF.

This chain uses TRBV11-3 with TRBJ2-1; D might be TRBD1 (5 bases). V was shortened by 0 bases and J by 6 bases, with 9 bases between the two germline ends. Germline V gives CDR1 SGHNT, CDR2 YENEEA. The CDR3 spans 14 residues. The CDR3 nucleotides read TGTGCCAGCAGCTTAGAAGGCACAGGCAATGAGCAGTTCTTC. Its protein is CASSLEGTGNEQFF. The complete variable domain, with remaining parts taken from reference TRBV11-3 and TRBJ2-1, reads EAGVVQSPRYKIIEKKQPVAFWCNPISGHNTLYWYLQNLGQGPELLIRYENEEAVDDSQLPKDRFSAERLKGVDSTLKIQPAELGDSAVYLCASSLEGTGNEQFFGPGTRLTVL.

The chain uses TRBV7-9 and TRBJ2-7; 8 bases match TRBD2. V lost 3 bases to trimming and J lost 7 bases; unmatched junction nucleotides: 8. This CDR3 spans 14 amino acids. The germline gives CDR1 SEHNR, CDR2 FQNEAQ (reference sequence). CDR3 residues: CASSFGAGVGEQYF. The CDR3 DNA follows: TGTGCCAGCAGCTTCGGAGCGGGAGTAGGTGAGCAGTACTTC. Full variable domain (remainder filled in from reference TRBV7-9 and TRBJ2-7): DTGVSQNPRHKITKRGQNVTFRCDPISEHNRLYWYRQTLGQGPEFLTYFQNEAQLEKSRLLSDRFSAERPKGSFSTLEIQRTEQGDSAMYLCASSFGAGVGEQYFGPGTRLTVT.

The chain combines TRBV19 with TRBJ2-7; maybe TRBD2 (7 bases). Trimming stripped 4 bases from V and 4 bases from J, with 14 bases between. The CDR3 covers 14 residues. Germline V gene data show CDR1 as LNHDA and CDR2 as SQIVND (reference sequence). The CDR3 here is CASSSRGAKYEQYF. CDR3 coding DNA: TGTGCCAGTAGTAGCCGGGGGGCCAAGTACGAGCAGTACTTC.

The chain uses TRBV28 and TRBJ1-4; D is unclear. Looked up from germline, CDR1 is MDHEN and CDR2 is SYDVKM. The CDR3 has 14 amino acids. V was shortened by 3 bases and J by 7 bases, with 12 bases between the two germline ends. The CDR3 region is CASSFPLRSEKLFF. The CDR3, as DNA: TGTGCCAGCAGTTTCCCCCTTCGGAGTGAAAAACTGTTTTTT.

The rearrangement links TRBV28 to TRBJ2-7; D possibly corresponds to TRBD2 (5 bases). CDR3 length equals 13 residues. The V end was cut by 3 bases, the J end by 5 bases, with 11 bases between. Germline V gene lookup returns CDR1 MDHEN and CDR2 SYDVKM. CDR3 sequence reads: CASSFRGFDEQYF. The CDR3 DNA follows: TGTGCCAGCAGTTTCCGGGGTTTCGACGAGCAGTACTTC.

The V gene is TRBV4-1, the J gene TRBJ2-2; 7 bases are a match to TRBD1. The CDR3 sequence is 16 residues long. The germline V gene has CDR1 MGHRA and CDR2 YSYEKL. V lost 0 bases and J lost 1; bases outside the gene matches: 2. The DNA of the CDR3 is TGCGCCAGCAGCCAAGAAAACAGGGGGAACACCGGGGAGCTGTTTTTT. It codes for CASSQENRGNTGELFF.